Described below is a single TCR beta chain sequence and its context. The sample comes from a study of blood T cell repertoires in COVID-19. Overall study: Nucleic acid was either cDNA or gDNA, and it came from T cells, B-cell-depleted T cells, or PBMCs.

Germline CDR1 is SNHLY and CDR2 is FYNNEI. Trimming cost V 3 bases and J 5 bases, with 10 bases left between them. The CDR3 runs to 13 residues. The data were produced by immunoSEQ multiplex PCR, yet TCRdb's version contains in-frame clones alone and is incomplete. The sample lists about 160,000 clones, over 75% occurring once. Sequenced: PBMCs or T cells enriched from blood (not recorded which). This TCR was recovered from a man in his forties or fifties who had recovered from COVID-19. V is TRBV2 and J is TRBJ2-5, with D unclear. CDR3 coding DNA: TGTGCCAGCAGTGATGATGGGCCCGAGACCCAGTACTTC. Amino acid sequence: CASSDDGPETQYF.